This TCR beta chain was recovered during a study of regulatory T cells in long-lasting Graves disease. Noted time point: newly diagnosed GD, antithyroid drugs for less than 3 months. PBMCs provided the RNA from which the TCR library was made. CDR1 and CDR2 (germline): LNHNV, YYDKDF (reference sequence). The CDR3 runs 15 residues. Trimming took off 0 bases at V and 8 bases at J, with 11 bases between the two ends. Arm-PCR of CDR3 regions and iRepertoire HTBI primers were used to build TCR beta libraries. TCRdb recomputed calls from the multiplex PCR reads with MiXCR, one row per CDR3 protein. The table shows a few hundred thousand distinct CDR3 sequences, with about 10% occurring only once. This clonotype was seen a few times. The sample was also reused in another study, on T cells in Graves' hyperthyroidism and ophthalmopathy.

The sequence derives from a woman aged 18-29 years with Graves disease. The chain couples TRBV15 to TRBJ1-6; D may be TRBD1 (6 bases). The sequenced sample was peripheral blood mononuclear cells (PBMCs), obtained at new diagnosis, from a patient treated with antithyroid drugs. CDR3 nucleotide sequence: TGTGCCACCAGCAGAGAAATACAGGGCCATTCACCCCTCCACTTT. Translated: CATSREIQGHSPLHF.